Below, 3 T cell receptor beta chains from the same sample are listed, as sequenced in a study of shared clonotypes between healthy human individuals. Assay used: immunoSEQ multiplex PCR; TCRdb lists only in-frame clones, some missing. The sample contains 2 million to 2.5 million clones, approximately 95% of which appear only once. The sequencing input was naive CD4+ T cells from PBMCs. The subset is: CD45RA+ positively selected. Source of these receptors: a man aged 18 to 29 in good health. Some clones in this sample may be carry-over from other donors' samples.

The V gene is TRBV6-1, the J gene TRBJ2-7; 9 bases are a match to TRBD1. This CDR3 is built from 15 residues. CDR1 is MNHNS, CDR2 SASEGT, per germline. The J segment lost 4 bases and the V segment lost 4 bases, leaving 8 bases of the junction unmatched. The CDR3, as DNA: TGTGCCAGCAGTGGGATGGGACAGGGTTCGTACGAGCAGTACTTC. It translates to CASSGMGQGSYEQYF.

On this clone itself: The junction does not match germline at one end; this may be a read error. The J gene is TRBJ2-3, the V gene TRBV7-9; D is undetermined. The CDR3 runs 11 residues. In germline, CDR1 is SEHNR, CDR2 FQNEAQ (reference sequence). CDR3 protein: CASSLDASYYF. CDR3 bases: TGTGCCAGCAGCTTAGACGCCAGTTATTACTTT. The entire variable domain, with the rest obtained from reference TRBV7-9 and TRBJ2-3, is as follows: DTGVSQNPRHKITKRGQNVTFRCDPISEHNRLYWYRQTLGQGPEFLTYFQNEAQLEKSRLLSDRFSAERPKGSFSTLEIQRTEQGDSAMYLCASSLDASYYFGPGTRLTVL.

The chain carries TRBV28 and TRBJ2-7; D might be TRBD1 (5 bases). The CDR3 totals 14 residues. Germline V lookup: CDR1 MDHEN, CDR2 SYDVKM. Trimming pared 7 bases from V and 2 bases from J, leaving 15 bases between. In nucleotides, the CDR3 is TGTGCCAGCACCCTTCTGGCAGGGACCTACGAGCAGTACTTC. It translates to CASTLLAGTYEQYF.